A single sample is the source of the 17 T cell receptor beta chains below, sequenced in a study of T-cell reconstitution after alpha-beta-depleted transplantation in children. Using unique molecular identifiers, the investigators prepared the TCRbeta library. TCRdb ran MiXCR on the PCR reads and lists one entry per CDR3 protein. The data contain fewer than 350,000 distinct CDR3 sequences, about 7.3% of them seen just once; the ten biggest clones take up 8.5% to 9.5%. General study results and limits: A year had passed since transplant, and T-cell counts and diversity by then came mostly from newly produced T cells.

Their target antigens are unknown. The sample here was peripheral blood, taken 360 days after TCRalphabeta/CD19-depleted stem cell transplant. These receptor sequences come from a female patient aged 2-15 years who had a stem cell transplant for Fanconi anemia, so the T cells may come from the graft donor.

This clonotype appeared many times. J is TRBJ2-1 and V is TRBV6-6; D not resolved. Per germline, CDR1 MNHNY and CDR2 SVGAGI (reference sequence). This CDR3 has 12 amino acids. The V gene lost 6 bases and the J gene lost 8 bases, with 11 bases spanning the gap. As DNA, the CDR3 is TGTGCCAGCAGGGTGAGAAGCCATGAGCAGTTCTTC. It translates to CASRVRSHEQFF.

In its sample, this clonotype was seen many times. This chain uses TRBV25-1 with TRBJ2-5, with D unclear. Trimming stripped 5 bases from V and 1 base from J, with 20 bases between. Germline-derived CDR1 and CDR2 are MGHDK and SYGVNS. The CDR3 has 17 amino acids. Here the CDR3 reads CASSRFDKTGFQETQYF. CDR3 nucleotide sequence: TGTGCCAGCAGTCGGTTTGATAAAACGGGTTTCCAAGAGACCCAGTACTTC.

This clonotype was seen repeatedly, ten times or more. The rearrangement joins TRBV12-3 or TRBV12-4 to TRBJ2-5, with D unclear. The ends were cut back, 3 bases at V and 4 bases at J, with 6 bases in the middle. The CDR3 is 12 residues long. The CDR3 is CASSFLVETQYF. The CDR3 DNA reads TGTGCCAGCAGTTTTCTCGTAGAGACCCAGTACTTC.

The CDR3 protein is CAISERQDRGLETQYF. The CDR3 DNA follows: TGTGCCATCAGTGAGCGACAGGACAGGGGGCTGGAGACCCAGTACTTC. This chain connects TRBV10-3 to TRBJ2-5; TRBD1 matches 11 bases. The CDR3 is 16 amino acids. J lost 5 bases, V lost 2 bases, and 7 bases had no gene match. Germline values: CDR1 ENHRY, CDR2 SYGVKD.

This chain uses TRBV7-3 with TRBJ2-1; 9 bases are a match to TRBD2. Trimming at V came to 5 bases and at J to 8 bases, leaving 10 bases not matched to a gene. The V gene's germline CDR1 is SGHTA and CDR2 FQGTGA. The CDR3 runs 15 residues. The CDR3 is CASSTGGGAYDEQFF. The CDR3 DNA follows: TGTGCCAGCAGCACGGGCGGGGGGGCTTATGATGAGCAGTTCTTC.

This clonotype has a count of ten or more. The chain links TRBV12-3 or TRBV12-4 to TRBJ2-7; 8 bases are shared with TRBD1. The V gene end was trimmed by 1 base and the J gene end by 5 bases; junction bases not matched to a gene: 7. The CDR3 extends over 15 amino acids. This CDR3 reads CASSLGGDRFDEQYF. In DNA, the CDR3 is TGTGCCAGCAGTTTAGGGGGGGACAGGTTCGACGAGCAGTACTTC.

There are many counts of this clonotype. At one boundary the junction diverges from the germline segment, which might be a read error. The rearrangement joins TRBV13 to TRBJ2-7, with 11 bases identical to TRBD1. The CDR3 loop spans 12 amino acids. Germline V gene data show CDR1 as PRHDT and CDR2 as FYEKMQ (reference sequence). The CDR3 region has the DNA TGTGCCAGCAGCTTAAGAGGGACAGGGGGACACTTC. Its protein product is CASSLRGTGGHF.

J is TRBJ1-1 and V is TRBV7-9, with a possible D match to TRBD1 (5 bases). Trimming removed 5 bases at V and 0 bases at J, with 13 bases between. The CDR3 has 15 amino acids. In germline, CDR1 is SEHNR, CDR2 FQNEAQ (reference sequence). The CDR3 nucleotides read TGTGCCAGCAGCCGATGGGACCGCTTGAACACTGAAGCTTTCTTT. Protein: CASSRWDRLNTEAFF.

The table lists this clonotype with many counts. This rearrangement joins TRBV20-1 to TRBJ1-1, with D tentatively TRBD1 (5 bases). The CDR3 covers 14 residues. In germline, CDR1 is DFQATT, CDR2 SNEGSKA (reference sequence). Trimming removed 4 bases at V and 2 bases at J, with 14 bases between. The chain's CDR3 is CSAKTGTTNTEAFF. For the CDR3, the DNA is TGCAGTGCTAAGACCGGGACCACAAACACTGAAGCTTTCTTT.

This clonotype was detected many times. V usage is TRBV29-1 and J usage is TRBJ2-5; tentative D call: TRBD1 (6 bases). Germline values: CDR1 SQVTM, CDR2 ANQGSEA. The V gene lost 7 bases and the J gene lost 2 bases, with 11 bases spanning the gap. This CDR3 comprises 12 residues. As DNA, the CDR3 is TGCAGCGGGTTGGACAGACAAGAGACCCAGTACTTC. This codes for CSGLDRQETQYF.

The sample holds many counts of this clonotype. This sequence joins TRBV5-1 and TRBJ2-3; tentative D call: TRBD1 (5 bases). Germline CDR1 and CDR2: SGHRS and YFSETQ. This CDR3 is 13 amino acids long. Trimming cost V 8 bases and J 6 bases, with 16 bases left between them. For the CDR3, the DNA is TGCGCCAGTACCTATGGGGCATCCGATACGCAGTATTTT. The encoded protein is CASTYGASDTQYF.

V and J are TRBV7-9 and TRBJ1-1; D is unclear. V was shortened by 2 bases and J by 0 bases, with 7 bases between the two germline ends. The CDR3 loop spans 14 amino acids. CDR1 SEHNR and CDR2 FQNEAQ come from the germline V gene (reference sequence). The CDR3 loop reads CASSLSLVNTEAFF. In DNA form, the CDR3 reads TGTGCCAGCAGCTTATCACTAGTGAACACTGAAGCTTTCTTT.

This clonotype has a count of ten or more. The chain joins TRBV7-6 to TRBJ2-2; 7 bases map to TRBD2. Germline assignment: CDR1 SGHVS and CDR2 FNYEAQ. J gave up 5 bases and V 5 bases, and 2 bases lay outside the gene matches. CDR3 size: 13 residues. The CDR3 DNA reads TGTGCCAGCAGCGTTAGCGGGACCGGGGAGCTGTTTTTT. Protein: CASSVSGTGELFF.

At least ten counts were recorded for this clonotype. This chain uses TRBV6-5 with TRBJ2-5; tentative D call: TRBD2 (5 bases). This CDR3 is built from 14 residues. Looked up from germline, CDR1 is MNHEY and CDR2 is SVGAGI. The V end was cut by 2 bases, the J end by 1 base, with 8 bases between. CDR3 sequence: CASSYGSLQETQYF. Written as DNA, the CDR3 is TGTGCCAGCAGTTACGGGAGTCTCCAAGAGACCCAGTACTTC.

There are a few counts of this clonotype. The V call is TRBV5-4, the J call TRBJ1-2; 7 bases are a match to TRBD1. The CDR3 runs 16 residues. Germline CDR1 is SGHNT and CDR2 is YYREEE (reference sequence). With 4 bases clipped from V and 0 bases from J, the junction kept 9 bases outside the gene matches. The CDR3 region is CASSPSSDRANYGYTF. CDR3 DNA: TGTGCCAGCAGCCCGAGTTCAGACAGGGCTAACTATGGCTACACCTTC.

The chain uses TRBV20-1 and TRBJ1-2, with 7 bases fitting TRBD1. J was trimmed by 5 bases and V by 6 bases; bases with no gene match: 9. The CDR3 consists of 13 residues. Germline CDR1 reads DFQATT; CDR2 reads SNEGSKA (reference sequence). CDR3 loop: CSARYTGEYGYTF. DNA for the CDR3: TGCAGTGCAAGATACACAGGGGAATATGGCTACACCTTC.

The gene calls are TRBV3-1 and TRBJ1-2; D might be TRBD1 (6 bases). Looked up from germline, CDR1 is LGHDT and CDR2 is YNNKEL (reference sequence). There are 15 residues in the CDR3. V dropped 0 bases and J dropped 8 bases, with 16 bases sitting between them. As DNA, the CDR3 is TGTGCCAGCAGCCAAGAATGGTCAGGGGATCGGGGCTACACCTTC. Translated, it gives CASSQEWSGDRGYTF. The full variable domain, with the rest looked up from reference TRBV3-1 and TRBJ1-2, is DTAVSQTPKYLVTQMGNDKSIKCEQNLGHDTMYWYKQDSKKFLKIMFSYNNKELIINETVPNRFSPKSPDKAHLNLHINSLELGDSAVYFCASSQEWSGDRGYTFGSGTRLTVV.